The 18 T cell receptor beta chains below were found in one sample sequenced in a study of cytomegalovirus exposure and HLA in healthy donors. 13 Jbeta primers and 60 Vbeta primers were used for the PCR. Clones were read by immunoSEQ multiplex PCR, and TCRdb kept only the in-frame ones, dropping some. The data contain around 76,000 clones, around 70% of them singletons. Sample: PBMCs. The receptors come from a woman aged 40-49 years in good health and CMV-seropositive.

The chain carries TRBV28 and TRBJ1-5; D gene uncertain. V was shortened by 7 bases and J by 0 bases, with 16 bases between the two germline ends. Per germline, CDR1 MDHEN and CDR2 SYDVKM. The CDR3 spans 16 residues. The chain's CDR3 is CASNPYPGNSNQPQHF. CDR3 DNA sequence: TGTGCCAGCAACCCTTACCCGGGAAATAGCAATCAGCCCCAGCATTTT.

This clone was counted a few times. This sequence joins TRBV7-2 and TRBJ1-2, with 9 nucleotides matching TRBD1. Germline V gene sequence: CDR1 SGHTA, CDR2 FQGNSA. Trimming cost V 1 base and J 4 bases; bases outside gene matches: 4. This CDR3 spans 15 amino acids. Written as DNA, the CDR3 is TGTGCCAGCAGCTTAGTAACGGGACAGGGCTATGGCTACACCTTC. Translated, it gives CASSLVTGQGYGYTF.

This clone came up a few times. The chain joins TRBV5-1 to TRBJ1-2; TRBD1 is a possible D gene (5 bases). Trimming removed 8 bases at V and 3 bases at J, with 14 bases between. Germline V gene data show CDR1 as SGHRS and CDR2 as YFSETQ. The CDR3 has 13 residues. In nucleotides, the CDR3 is TGCGCCAGTGGGGGACTGTCTGACTATGGCTACACCTTC. Protein sequence: CASGGLSDYGYTF. Complete variable domain (other parts from reference TRBV5-1 and TRBJ1-2): KAGVTQTPRYLIKTRGQQVTLSCSPISGHRSVSWYQQTPGQGLQFLFEYFSETQRNKGNFPGRFSGRQFSNSRSEMNVSTLELGDSALYLCASGGLSDYGYTFGSGTRLTVV.

The gene calls are TRBV27 and TRBJ2-1; TRBD2 is a possible D gene (6 bases). CDR3 length equals 16 residues. Germline CDR1 MNHEY, CDR2 SMNVEV (reference sequence). Trimming cost V 5 bases and J 0 bases, with 14 bases left between them. The chain's CDR3 is CASSPRRVSSYNEQFF. In DNA form, the CDR3 reads TGTGCCAGCAGTCCCCGGAGGGTCAGCTCCTACAATGAGCAGTTCTTC.

The J gene is TRBJ2-3, the V gene TRBV28; 12 bases agree with TRBD2. V lost 5 bases and J lost 3; bases outside the gene matches: 6. Looked up from germline, CDR1 is MDHEN and CDR2 is SYDVKM. The CDR3 spans 16 residues. The CDR3 loop is CASSPTLAGGTDTQYF. CDR3 coding DNA: TGTGCCAGCAGTCCTACACTAGCGGGAGGAACAGATACGCAGTATTTT.

The V call is TRBV6-6, the J call TRBJ1-2; 9 nucleotides line up with TRBD1. This CDR3 has 15 residues. V shed 5 bases, J shed 8 bases, and the junction held 12 bases outside the gene matches. From germline, CDR1 is MNHNY and CDR2 SVGAGI (reference sequence). CDR3 sequence (DNA): TGTGCCAGCAGTAGGCCTAAGGGACAGGGAAGCGGCTACACCTTC. It specifies CASSRPKGQGSGYTF.

The genes are TRBV29-1 and TRBJ1-1, with D maybe TRBD1 (5 bases). V was shortened by 2 bases and J by 5 bases, with 15 bases between the two germline ends. Germline loops: CDR1 SQVTM, CDR2 ANQGSEA. This CDR3 is 14 amino acids long. For the CDR3, the DNA is TGCAGCGTTGAAAACCAGGGATTGATTACTGAAGCTTTCTTT. Protein product: CSVENQGLITEAFF.

The CDR3 protein is CASRSGTGEEWSYGYTF. The CDR3 bases are TGTGCCAGCAGATCCGGGACAGGGGAAGAATGGAGCTATGGCTACACCTTC. The V gene is TRBV28, the J gene TRBJ1-2, with 10 bases matching TRBD1. CDR3 length: 17 amino acids. In germline, CDR1 is MDHEN, CDR2 SYDVKM. With 6 bases clipped from V and 4 bases from J, the junction kept 14 bases outside the gene matches.

The V and J genes are TRBV7-2 and TRBJ2-3, with TRBD1 as a possible D gene (5 bases). Trimming cost V 5 bases and J 10 bases, with 16 bases left between them. The CDR3 runs 13 residues. CDR1 and CDR2 from the germline V gene are SGHTA and FQGNSA. CDR3 DNA sequence: TGTGCCAGCAGCCGAGACCAGGGCCTTTCGCAGTATTTT. Encoded protein: CASSRDQGLSQYF.

This clone was detected only a few times. The rearrangement joins TRBV6-5 to TRBJ2-7; 8 nucleotides line up with TRBD1. CDR3 size: 15 residues. With V trimmed by 6 bases and J by 3 bases, 10 bases remained unmatched. The germline V gene has CDR1 MNHEY and CDR2 SVGAGI. The CDR3 loop is CASRHHPGQGYEQYF. For the CDR3, the DNA is TGTGCCAGCAGACACCACCCCGGACAGGGCTACGAGCAGTACTTC.

This clone occurred a few times. V and J are TRBV7-8 and TRBJ1-5; D may be TRBD1 (6 bases). This CDR3 region has 18 residues. Trimming pared 1 base from V and 1 base from J, leaving 17 bases between. The germline gives CDR1 SGHVS, CDR2 FQNEAQ. The CDR3 DNA reads as TGTGCCAGCAGCTTAGGACAGGTTGGATTGATGAGCAATCAGCCCCAGCATTTT. This codes for CASSLGQVGLMSNQPQHF.

The V gene is TRBV7-2, the J gene TRBJ2-3, with D uncertain. V lost 6 bases and J 0 bases, leaving 10 bases between the germline ends. Per the germline V gene, CDR1 is SGHTA and CDR2 is FQGNSA. CDR3 length: 14 amino acids. The CDR3 here is CASSYGPSTDTQYF. The CDR3 coding sequence is TGTGCCAGCAGTTACGGTCCTAGCACAGATACGCAGTATTTT.

The chain uses TRBV5-4 and TRBJ2-3, with D possibly being TRBD2 (6 bases). The V end was cut by 5 bases, the J end by 0 bases, with 13 bases between. Per the germline V gene, CDR1 is SGHNT and CDR2 is YYREEE (reference sequence). The CDR3 covers 15 residues. This CDR3 reads CASREGLSSTDTQYF. The CDR3 DNA is TGTGCCAGCAGAGAGGGACTGTCTAGCACAGATACGCAGTATTTT.

The chain carries TRBV2 and TRBJ1-3; no clear D gene. V was trimmed by 4 bases and J by 4 bases, leaving 11 bases between them. The CDR3 consists of 14 residues. CDR1 and CDR2 (germline): SNHLY, FYNNEI. CDR3: CASSGSRVGNTIYF. CDR3 bases: TGTGCCAGCAGTGGGTCACGCGTAGGAAACACCATATATTTT.

The chain carries TRBV2 and TRBJ1-1; no reliable D call. Germline assignment: CDR1 SNHLY and CDR2 FYNNEI. V was trimmed by 6 bases and J by 8 bases, leaving 19 bases between them. There are 14 residues in the CDR3. The CDR3 is CASRVSRTSGEAFF. The CDR3 nucleotides are TGTGCCAGCAGGGTCAGTAGGACGTCGGGGGAAGCTTTCTTT.

The genes are TRBV15 and TRBJ1-5, with a weak D call TRBD1 (6 bases). V was cut by 1 base and J by 5 bases, with 12 bases left in between. The V gene's germline CDR1 is LNHNV and CDR2 YYDKDF (reference sequence). The CDR3 runs 15 residues. The CDR3 nucleotides are TGTGCCACCAGCAGAGCACAGGGAAACTATCAGCCCCAGCATTTT. Protein: CATSRAQGNYQPQHF.

V gene TRBV6-5 combines with J gene TRBJ2-7; 8 bases line up with TRBD1. Germline CDR1 reads MNHEY; CDR2 reads SVGAGI. The CDR3 consists of 15 residues. V shed 2 bases and J 7 bases; nucleotides not matched to a gene: 10. The CDR3 DNA sequence: TGTGCCAGCAGTTACGGACAGGGCCCCTCTCGAGAGCAGTACTTC. Amino acid sequence: CASSYGQGPSREQYF.

This clone was found once. The missing conserved phenylalanine or tryptophan at the end of this CDR3 makes a read error likely. The chain has TRBV30 and TRBJ2-3; 7 nucleotides match TRBD1. Per germline, CDR1 GTSNPN and CDR2 SVGIG (reference sequence). The CDR3 spans 14 residues. J was trimmed by 2 bases and V by 1 base; bases with no gene match: 3. This chain's CDR3 is CAWSDGTVTDTQYV. The CDR3 DNA follows: TGTGCCTGGAGTGACGGGACAGTCACAGATACGCAGTATGTT.